This TCR beta chain was identified in a study of T cell responses to AZD1222 COVID-19 vaccine. General study findings and limits: Baseline seropositivity occurred in only a handful of AZD1222 recipients. Spike-specific TCRs gained breadth and depth after people received two AZD1222 doses. Repertoires were sampled only after the peak T cell response. Clonal diversity was possibly underestimated, and the donors were mostly white British, with more females.

TCRdb's copy holds only in-frame clones and misses some; the assay was immunoSEQ multiplex PCR. The sample records around 160,000 clones, around nine tenths being singletons. In regard to this clone: Its antigen is unidentified.

Germline CDR1 reads LGHNA; CDR2 reads YNFKEQ. V dropped 5 bases and J dropped 1 base, with 13 bases sitting between them. The CDR3 is 15 amino acids. The chain recombines TRBV4-2 with TRBJ2-3; D ambiguous. Material: peripheral blood, obtained on day 0 of AZD1222 vaccination. The sequence was collected from an adult in good health. The DNA for the CDR3 is TGTGCCAGCAGCGAACCATATGGCGGCACAGATACGCAGTATTTT. It is translated as CASSEPYGGTDTQYF.